The 19 T cell receptor beta chains listed next were all sequenced from one sample in a study of shared clonotypes between healthy human individuals. The table came from immunoSEQ multiplex PCR; TCRdb's copy has only in-frame clones and leaves some out. This sample yields some 1,100,000 clones, of which approximately 80% are seen a single time; more than 0.45% belongs to the top ten. The sample comprised memory CD4+ T cells from PBMCs. Subset indicated: CD45RA-negative fraction. The receptors originated from a man between 18 and 29 years old in good health. Some clones in this sample may be carry-over from other donors' samples.

The V gene is TRBV18, the J gene TRBJ1-1; D is uncertain. The germline V gene has CDR1 KGHSH and CDR2 LQKENI. The CDR3 totals 14 residues. Between the trimmed V and J ends, which lost 8 bases and 1 base, there was a span of 14 bases. The CDR3 loop is CASRLRLENTEAFF. The CDR3 DNA reads as TGTGCCAGCCGGCTTCGTCTCGAGAACACTGAAGCTTTCTTT.

The genes are TRBV30 and TRBJ1-3; D call uncertain. V lost 5 bases and J 2 bases, leaving 4 bases between the germline ends. This CDR3 has 11 amino acids. Germline lookup yields CDR1 GTSNPN and CDR2 SVGIG (reference sequence). The CDR3 loop is CAWAPGNTIYF. The DNA of the CDR3 is TGTGCCTGGGCCCCTGGAAACACCATATATTTT.

The CDR3 DNA reads as TGTGCCAGCAAGGCGGGACAGGGGGCGGCCGGGGAGCTGTTTTTT. It codes for CASKAGQGAAGELFF. The chain links TRBV2 to TRBJ2-2, with TRBD1 identical over 12 bases. There are 15 residues in the CDR3. V lost 7 bases and J lost 6; bases outside the gene matches: 6. Germline CDR1 reads SNHLY; CDR2 reads FYNNEI.

J is TRBJ2-7 and V is TRBV6-5; the match to TRBD2 covers 11 bases. The J segment lost 3 bases and the V segment lost 6 bases, leaving 7 bases of the junction unmatched. This CDR3 is 15 amino acids long. Germline CDR1 reads MNHEY; CDR2 reads SVGAGI. The CDR3 spells CASRVGLAGNYEQYF. CDR3 coding DNA: TGTGCCAGCAGGGTCGGACTAGCGGGTAACTACGAGCAGTACTTC.

V usage is TRBV6-1 and J usage is TRBJ2-1; D remains unclear. The V gene's germline CDR1 is MNHNS and CDR2 SASEGT. Trimming removed 8 bases at V and 3 bases at J, with 8 bases between. The length of the CDR3 is 12 residues. CDR3 loop: CASRTNYNEQFF. CDR3 DNA sequence: TGTGCCAGCCGTACTAACTACAATGAGCAGTTCTTC.

The gene calls are TRBV28 and TRBJ2-3; the match to TRBD1 covers 9 bases. Germline V gene data show CDR1 as MDHEN and CDR2 as SYDVKM. The CDR3 extends over 16 amino acids. Unmatched junction bases numbered 10, after V lost 5 bases and J lost 4 bases. The CDR3 protein is CASSPRGQGYADTQYF. The CDR3 DNA sequence: TGTGCCAGCAGTCCCCGGGGACAGGGTTACGCAGATACGCAGTATTTT.

The rearrangement links TRBV6-1 to TRBJ2-2, with TRBD1 matching 8 bases. This CDR3 comprises 15 residues. V dropped 7 bases and J dropped 5; count of bases not matched to a gene: 9. Per the germline V gene, CDR1 is MNHNS and CDR2 is SASEGT. The CDR3: CASTGGTGGTGELFF. Here the CDR3 DNA reads TGTGCCAGCACCGGCGGGACAGGAGGGACCGGGGAGCTGTTTTTT.

The J gene is TRBJ2-3, the V gene TRBV7-6; D is ambiguous. CDR3 size: 16 residues. Germline V gene data show CDR1 as SGHVS and CDR2 as FNYEAQ. The ends were cut back, 2 bases at V and 2 bases at J, with 14 bases in the middle. The CDR3 here is CASSLLFTIATDTQYF. The CDR3 nucleotides are TGTGCCAGCAGCTTACTCTTCACGATCGCCACAGATACGCAGTATTTT.

The chain employs TRBV2 and TRBJ2-2, with TRBD2 matching 7 bases. CDR1 is SNHLY and CDR2 is FYNNEI in the germline V gene. The junction had 7 bases not matched to a gene; V was cut back by 2 bases and J by 7 bases. This CDR3 has 15 residues. The CDR3 DNA reads TGTGCCAGCAGTGAATGGCGGGGGTCGGACGGGGAGCTGTTTTTT. This codes for CASSEWRGSDGELFF. Variable domain in full (rest from reference TRBV2 and TRBJ2-2): EPEVTQTPSHQVTQMGQEVILRCVPISNHLYFYWYRQILGQKVEFLVSFYNNEISEKSEIFDDQFSVERPDGSNFTLKIRSTKLEDSAMYFCASSEWRGSDGELFFGEGSRLTVL.

The chain joins TRBV7-3 to TRBJ1-5; possible D gene TRBD1, 5 bases. Germline CDR1 reads SGHTA; CDR2 reads FQGTGA. CDR3 length equals 14 residues. Trimming pared 5 bases from V and 4 bases from J, leaving 12 bases between. CDR3 protein: CASSPDGGNQPQHF. For the CDR3, the DNA is TGTGCCAGCAGCCCCGACGGGGGGAATCAGCCCCAGCATTTT.

The chain links TRBV11-1 to TRBJ1-1; 7 nucleotides line up with TRBD1. CDR3 length: 17 residues. With 5 bases clipped from V and 1 base from J, the junction kept 13 bases outside the gene matches. Germline V gene lookup returns CDR1 SGHAT and CDR2 FQDESV (reference sequence). DNA for the CDR3: TGTGCCAGCAGCCAAGGGATGCACAGGGGAAGGAACACTGAAGCTTTCTTT. It translates to CASSQGMHRGRNTEAFF.

This clone is a singleton in its sample. The rearrangement links TRBV11-2 to TRBJ2-1; D is unresolved. V lost 3 bases, J lost 0 bases, and 6 bases lay in between. Germline V gene lookup returns CDR1 SGHAT and CDR2 FQNNGV. The CDR3 runs to 14 residues. DNA of the CDR3: TGTGCCAGCAGCTTGGGTAACTCCTACAATGAGCAGTTCTTC. Encoded protein: CASSLGNSYNEQFF.

The chain joins TRBV28 to TRBJ2-5, with D maybe TRBD1 (5 bases). Germline values: CDR1 MDHEN, CDR2 SYDVKM. This CDR3 is 14 amino acids long. V was pared by 8 bases and J by 3 bases, with 16 bases between. CDR3 sequence: CASGIRQRKETQYF. CDR3 DNA sequence: TGTGCCAGCGGAATCAGACAGCGCAAAGAGACCCAGTACTTC.

V is TRBV29-1 and J is TRBJ1-1, with TRBD1 matching 10 bases. The J segment lost 4 bases and the V segment lost 3 bases, leaving 5 bases of the junction unmatched. Germline V gene data show CDR1 as SQVTM and CDR2 as ANQGSEA. The CDR3 runs 14 residues. DNA of the CDR3: TGCAGCGTTGATGACAGGGGGCTGGCCACTGAAGCTTTCTTT. This codes for CSVDDRGLATEAFF.

This clone was seen a few times. The genes are TRBV15 and TRBJ2-1; D not resolved. CDR3 length equals 16 residues. Germline-derived CDR1 and CDR2 are LNHNV and YYDKDF (reference sequence). V was trimmed by 0 bases and J by 6 bases, leaving 15 bases between them. CDR3 amino acids: CATSRDLETRGNEQFF. The CDR3, as DNA: TGTGCCACCAGCAGAGATCTCGAGACACGAGGCAATGAGCAGTTCTTC.

This clone was seen a few times. The rearrangement links TRBV19 to TRBJ1-4, with TRBD1 as a possible D gene (5 bases). CDR3 length: 15 residues. Trimming removed 3 bases from V and 3 bases from J, with 11 bases in between. From germline, CDR1 is LNHDA and CDR2 SQIVND (reference sequence). The CDR3 DNA follows: TGTGCCAGTAGTATTCGGCAGGGAGCTAATGAAAAACTGTTTTTT. Encoded protein: CASSIRQGANEKLFF.

This clone has just one count. Other DNA sequences in the same sample also yield this CDR3. V is TRBV5-1 and J is TRBJ2-3; weak D call: TRBD1 (6 bases). Trimming cost V 3 bases and J 2 bases, with 10 bases left between them. The CDR3 contains 14 residues. Germline loops: CDR1 SGHRS, CDR2 YFSETQ. DNA for the CDR3: TGCGCCAGCAGCTCCCAGGGGACCACAGATACGCAGTATTTT. This sequence encodes CASSSQGTTDTQYF.

The chain employs TRBV9 and TRBJ2-1, with 13 bases lining up with TRBD2. In germline, CDR1 is SGDLS, CDR2 YYNGEE. V gave up 0 bases and J gave up 10 bases; unmatched junction bases: 7. The CDR3 loop spans 16 amino acids. CDR3 in DNA: TGTGCCAGCAGCGTAGAAGGGGGACTAGCGGGAAGGGAGCAGTTCTTC. This encodes CASSVEGGLAGREQFF.

This chain joins TRBV27 and TRBJ1-5; no reliable D call. Trimming took off 6 bases at V and 1 base at J, with 7 bases between the two ends. The germline gives CDR1 MNHEY, CDR2 SMNVEV (reference sequence). This CDR3 has 13 amino acids. This chain's CDR3 is CASSPLSNQPQHF. DNA for the CDR3: TGTGCCAGCAGCCCCTTAAGCAATCAGCCCCAGCATTTT.